This is a list of T cell receptor beta chains from one sample in a study of beta chain features in type 1 diabetes. TCRdb keeps only in-frame clones here, not all; method: immunoSEQ multiplex PCR. Of about 300,000 clones in the sample, around an eighth were seen once. Sequenced: naive CD4+ T cells from blood. The receptors were sampled from a woman aged 18-35 years with type 1 diabetes. The CDR3 runs from the conserved cysteine through the conserved F or W. A D gene is named only where the DNA matches it firmly. Rows give clone size only sometimes, using once, few, many, or a class for an expanded clone.

cdr3_aa: CASSSTSRGQGKNIQYF; cdr3_nt: TGTGCCAGCAGTTCCACATCCCGGGGACAGGGCAAAAACATTCAGTACTTC; clone_size: few; j_call: TRBJ2-4; cdr3_length: 17; v_call: TRBV28; d_call: TRBD1
cdr3_aa: CASSLLSGRNTEAFF; cdr3_nt: TGTGCCAGCAGCCTGCTGTCGGGGAGGAACACTGAAGCTTTCTTT; clone_size: few; j_call: TRBJ1-1; cdr3_length: 15; v_call: TRBV4-2; d_call: NA
cdr3_aa: CASSHSRTRYTGELFF; cdr3_nt: TGCGCCAGCAGCCATAGTAGGACTAGATACACCGGGGAGCTGTTTTTT; clone_size: NA; j_call: TRBJ2-2; cdr3_length: 16; v_call: TRBV4-1; d_call: TRBD2
cdr3_aa: CASSPRTSGSGETQYF; cdr3_nt: TGTGCCAGCTCACCACGTACTAGCGGGAGCGGAGAGACCCAGTACTTC; clone_size: NA; j_call: TRBJ2-5; cdr3_length: 16; v_call: TRBV18; d_call: TRBD2
cdr3_aa: CASRGSGSTDTQYF; cdr3_nt: TGTGCCAGCCGCGGGAGCGGGAGCACAGATACGCAGTATTTT; clone_size: NA; j_call: TRBJ2-3; cdr3_length: 14; v_call: TRBV18; d_call: TRBD2
cdr3_aa: CASSLSQRSNSGANVLTF; cdr3_nt: TGTGCCAGCAGCTTGTCTCAGCGATCTAACTCTGGGGCCAACGTCCTGACTTTC; clone_size: NA; j_call: TRBJ2-6; cdr3_length: 18; v_call: TRBV5-5; d_call: NA
cdr3_aa: CAWSRRFTGELFF; cdr3_nt: TGTGCCTGGAGTCGTCGGTTTACCGGGGAGCTGTTTTTT; clone_size: few; j_call: TRBJ2-2; cdr3_length: 13; v_call: TRBV30; d_call: NA
cdr3_aa: CASSLTGPGYTF; cdr3_nt: TGTGCCAGCAGCTTGACAGGGCCAGGCTACACCTTC; clone_size: few; j_call: TRBJ1-2; cdr3_length: 12; v_call: TRBV5-6; d_call: NA
cdr3_aa: CASSLGGDTGELFF; cdr3_nt: TGTGCCAGCAGCTTGGGGGGGGACACCGGGGAGCTGTTTTTT; clone_size: few; j_call: TRBJ2-2; cdr3_length: 14; v_call: TRBV7-3; d_call: TRBD2
cdr3_aa: CASISYGGGTDTQYF; cdr3_nt: TGTGCCAGTATCAGTTACGGGGGGGGCACAGATACGCAGTATTTT; clone_size: NA; j_call: TRBJ2-3; cdr3_length: 15; v_call: TRBV19; d_call: TRBD2
cdr3_aa: CASSLEGTSRGDTQYF; cdr3_nt: TGTGCCAGCAGCTTAGAGGGGACTAGCCGAGGAGATACGCAGTATTTT; clone_size: NA; j_call: TRBJ2-3; cdr3_length: 16; v_call: TRBV11-2; d_call: TRBD2
cdr3_aa: CASSLGLAGFGGELFF; cdr3_nt: TGTGCCAGCAGCTTGGGACTAGCGGGTTTTGGGGGGGAGCTGTTTTTT; clone_size: few; j_call: TRBJ2-2; cdr3_length: 16; v_call: TRBV5-4; d_call: TRBD2
cdr3_aa: CASSIDQDFYGYTF; cdr3_nt: TGTGCCAGTAGTATAGATCAGGATTTCTATGGCTACACCTTC; clone_size: few; j_call: TRBJ1-2; cdr3_length: 14; v_call: TRBV19; d_call: NA
cdr3_aa: CASSVSGSTDTQYF; cdr3_nt: TGTGCCAGCAGCGTTAGCGGGAGCACAGATACGCAGTATTTT; clone_size: few; j_call: TRBJ2-3; cdr3_length: 14; v_call: TRBV9; d_call: TRBD2
cdr3_aa: CASSTGETQYF; cdr3_nt: TGTGCCAGTAGTACCGGAGAGACCCAGTACTTC; clone_size: NA; j_call: TRBJ2-5; cdr3_length: 11; v_call: TRBV19; d_call: NA
cdr3_aa: CASSVGPGNYNEQFF; cdr3_nt: TGTGCCAGCAGCGTAGGTCCGGGGAACTACAATGAGCAGTTCTTC; clone_size: NA; j_call: TRBJ2-1; cdr3_length: 15; v_call: TRBV9; d_call: NA
cdr3_aa: CASSQGPGAEAFF; cdr3_nt: TGCGCCAGCAGCCAAGGCCCCGGGGCTGAAGCTTTCTTT; clone_size: NA; j_call: TRBJ1-1; cdr3_length: 13; v_call: TRBV4-3; d_call: NA
cdr3_aa: CASSPGTSGREHSYEQYF; cdr3_nt: TGCGCCAGCAGCCCAGGGACTAGCGGGAGGGAACACTCCTACGAGCAGTACTTC; clone_size: NA; j_call: TRBJ2-7; cdr3_length: 18; v_call: TRBV5-1; d_call: TRBD2
cdr3_aa: CASSQARDRGGVTEAFF; cdr3_nt: TGCGCCAGCAGCCAAGCTCGGGACAGGGGTGGTGTGACTGAAGCTTTCTTT; clone_size: NA; j_call: TRBJ1-1; cdr3_length: 17; v_call: TRBV4-1; d_call: TRBD1
cdr3_aa: CASKGGTLTYNEQFF; cdr3_nt: TGTGCCAGCAAAGGTGGGACACTGACCTACAATGAGCAGTTCTTC; clone_size: few; j_call: TRBJ2-1; cdr3_length: 15; v_call: TRBV6-5; d_call: NA
cdr3_aa: CASTLAGEAGELFF; cdr3_nt: TGTGCCAGCACACTAGCGGGAGAGGCCGGGGAGCTGTTTTTT; clone_size: NA; j_call: TRBJ2-2; cdr3_length: 14; v_call: TRBV7-9; d_call: TRBD2
cdr3_aa: CASSQALQGVQETQYF; cdr3_nt: TGTGCCAGCAGCCAGGCTTTACAGGGGGTGCAAGAGACCCAGTACTTC; clone_size: few; j_call: TRBJ2-5; cdr3_length: 16; v_call: TRBV4-2; d_call: TRBD1
cdr3_aa: CASSQEGRDRAYEQYF; cdr3_nt: TGTGCCAGCAGCCAAGAAGGAAGGGACAGGGCCTACGAGCAGTACTTC; clone_size: few; j_call: TRBJ2-7; cdr3_length: 16; v_call: TRBV4-2; d_call: TRBD1
cdr3_aa: CASSTFTDTQYF; cdr3_nt: TGTGCCAGCAGTACATTCACAGATACGCAGTATTTT; clone_size: NA; j_call: TRBJ2-3; cdr3_length: 12; v_call: TRBV27; d_call: NA
cdr3_aa: CASSPTGKGNTEAFF; cdr3_nt: TGTGCCAGCTCACCCACAGGGAAGGGGAACACTGAAGCTTTCTTT; clone_size: NA; j_call: TRBJ1-1; cdr3_length: 15; v_call: TRBV18; d_call: NA
cdr3_aa: CASSEYPSRGTEAFF; cdr3_nt: TGTGCCAGCAGTGAATATCCGTCCAGGGGGACTGAAGCTTTCTTT; clone_size: NA; j_call: TRBJ1-1; cdr3_length: 15; v_call: TRBV25-1; d_call: TRBD1
cdr3_aa: CAWSSMNTEAFF; cdr3_nt: TGTGCCTGGAGTTCTATGAACACTGAAGCTTTCTTT; clone_size: NA; j_call: TRBJ1-1; cdr3_length: 12; v_call: TRBV30; d_call: NA
cdr3_aa: CASSPTRSDGNEQFF; cdr3_nt: TGTGCCAGCAGCCCGACTAGGAGTGATGGAAATGAGCAGTTCTTC; clone_size: NA; j_call: TRBJ2-1; cdr3_length: 15; v_call: TRBV7-9; d_call: NA
cdr3_aa: CASAGFGQGGNTIYF; cdr3_nt: TGTGCTAGTGCCGGGTTCGGACAAGGAGGAAACACCATATATTTT; clone_size: few; j_call: TRBJ1-3; cdr3_length: 15; v_call: TRBV12-5; d_call: NA
cdr3_aa: CASRVQGGGTEAFF; cdr3_nt: TGTGCCAGCAGAGTTCAGGGCGGGGGCACTGAAGCTTTCTTT; clone_size: NA; j_call: TRBJ1-1; cdr3_length: 14; v_call: TRBV2; d_call: NA
cdr3_aa: CASSVASGTGRYGYTF; cdr3_nt: TGTGCCAGCAGCGTAGCGTCCGGGACAGGGCGCTATGGCTACACCTTC; clone_size: few; j_call: TRBJ1-2; cdr3_length: 16; v_call: TRBV9; d_call: TRBD1
cdr3_aa: CASSRGLAGSKYF; cdr3_nt: TGTGCCAGCAGCCGCGGACTAGCGGGATCGAAGTACTTC; clone_size: few; j_call: TRBJ2-7; cdr3_length: 13; v_call: TRBV5-4; d_call: TRBD2
cdr3_aa: CASSQVRLAGGDTQYF; cdr3_nt: TGCGCCAGCAGCCAAGTCCGACTAGCGGGAGGAGATACGCAGTATTTT; clone_size: few; j_call: TRBJ2-3; cdr3_length: 16; v_call: TRBV4-3; d_call: TRBD2
cdr3_aa: CASSGQGNEQFF; cdr3_nt: TGTGCCAGCAGTGGACAGGGTAATGAGCAGTTCTTC; clone_size: NA; j_call: TRBJ2-1; cdr3_length: 12; v_call: TRBV2; d_call: TRBD1
cdr3_aa: CASSLYRGSYNEQFF; cdr3_nt: TGTGCCAGCAGCCTATATCGGGGCTCCTACAATGAGCAGTTCTTC; clone_size: NA; j_call: TRBJ2-1; cdr3_length: 15; v_call: TRBV27; d_call: NA
cdr3_aa: CASSLGRGTGELFF; cdr3_nt: TGCGCCAGCAGCTTGGGTCGGGGAACCGGGGAGCTGTTTTTT; clone_size: few; j_call: TRBJ2-2; cdr3_length: 14; v_call: TRBV5-1; d_call: NA
cdr3_aa: CASSSYWLAGGHTDTQYF; cdr3_nt: TGTGCCAGTAGCTCGTATTGGCTAGCGGGAGGCCACACAGATACGCAGTATTTT; clone_size: few; j_call: TRBJ2-3; cdr3_length: 18; v_call: TRBV19; d_call: TRBD2
cdr3_aa: CASSVAGGGYNEQFF; cdr3_nt: TGTGCCAGCAGCGTAGCCGGCGGGGGTTACAATGAGCAGTTCTTC; clone_size: NA; j_call: TRBJ2-1; cdr3_length: 15; v_call: TRBV9; d_call: TRBD2
cdr3_aa: CASSTTGGVDEQYF; cdr3_nt: TGTGCCAGCAGCACGACAGGGGGCGTAGACGAGCAGTACTTC; clone_size: few; j_call: TRBJ2-7; cdr3_length: 14; v_call: TRBV7-3; d_call: TRBD1
cdr3_aa: CASSLGGTSGSNTQYF; cdr3_nt: TGTGCCAGCAGCTTAGGAGGGACTAGCGGGTCAAATACGCAGTATTTT; clone_size: NA; j_call: TRBJ2-3; cdr3_length: 16; v_call: TRBV7-3; d_call: TRBD2
cdr3_aa: CASSPVGASSYGYTF; cdr3_nt: TGTGCCAGCTCACCAGTGGGGGCTAGTAGCTATGGCTACACCTTC; clone_size: NA; j_call: TRBJ1-2; cdr3_length: 15; v_call: TRBV18; d_call: NA
cdr3_aa: CASSSGHLGTGELFF; cdr3_nt: TGTGCCAGCAGTTCGGGACATCTGGGGACCGGGGAGCTGTTTTTT; clone_size: NA; j_call: TRBJ2-2; cdr3_length: 15; v_call: TRBV28; d_call: NA
cdr3_aa: CASSQDRGQGGMNTEAFF; cdr3_nt: TGTGCCAGCAGCCAAGATCGGGGTCAAGGGGGCATGAACACTGAAGCTTTCTTT; clone_size: NA; j_call: TRBJ1-1; cdr3_length: 18; v_call: TRBV14; d_call: TRBD1
cdr3_aa: CASSFGESTEAFF; cdr3_nt: TGTGCCAGCAGCTTCGGGGAGAGCACTGAAGCTTTCTTT; clone_size: few; j_call: TRBJ1-1; cdr3_length: 13; v_call: TRBV7-9; d_call: NA
cdr3_aa: CASRLGTGNTGELFF; cdr3_nt: TGTGCCAGCAGATTAGGGACAGGGAACACCGGGGAGCTGTTTTTT; clone_size: NA; j_call: TRBJ2-2; cdr3_length: 15; v_call: TRBV2; d_call: TRBD1
cdr3_aa: CASSFLGVSFGETQYF; cdr3_nt: TGCGCCAGCAGCTTTTTAGGAGTAAGCTTTGGGGAGACCCAGTACTTC; clone_size: NA; j_call: TRBJ2-5; cdr3_length: 16; v_call: TRBV5-1; d_call: NA
cdr3_aa: CAWSPLGGLARNEQYF; cdr3_nt: TGTGCCTGGAGTCCCCTGGGGGGACTAGCTAGGAACGAGCAGTACTTC; clone_size: NA; j_call: TRBJ2-7; cdr3_length: 16; v_call: TRBV30; d_call: TRBD2
cdr3_aa: CASSKQGNTEAFF; cdr3_nt: TGTGCCAGCAGCAAACAGGGGAACACTGAAGCTTTCTTT; clone_size: NA; j_call: TRBJ1-1; cdr3_length: 13; v_call: TRBV2; d_call: NA
cdr3_aa: CASSQSGPGSTEAFF; cdr3_nt: TGCGCCAGCAGTCAATCCGGTCCTGGGAGCACTGAAGCTTTCTTT; clone_size: few; j_call: TRBJ1-1; cdr3_length: 15; v_call: TRBV23-1; d_call: NA
cdr3_aa: CASGPQTGLAGVSNEQFF; cdr3_nt: TGTGCTAGTGGTCCCCAAACGGGACTAGCGGGAGTCAGCAATGAGCAGTTCTTC; clone_size: NA; j_call: TRBJ2-1; cdr3_length: 18; v_call: TRBV12-5; d_call: TRBD2
cdr3_aa: CASSRGAWAGDEKLFF; cdr3_nt: TGTGCCAGCAGTAGAGGCGCTTGGGCGGGGGATGAAAAACTGTTTTTT; clone_size: NA; j_call: TRBJ1-4; cdr3_length: 16; v_call: TRBV13; d_call: NA